These T cell receptor beta chains were read from a single sample in a study of neurological immune-mediated disorders. Each CDR3 protein is one row after TCRdb ran MiXCR on the 5' RACE reads. The table lists 77,000 or so distinct CDR3 sequences, 9.4% of them singletons. The specimen sequenced was PBMCs. Receptor source: a man aged 50 to 59 in good health. The CDR3 runs from the conserved cysteine through the conserved F or W. The order of the fields is D gene, clone size, J gene, V gene, CDR3 protein, CDR3 DNA. A D gene is named only where the DNA matches it firmly. The listing skips clone size in some rows; elsewhere it reads once, few, many or a size class.

TRBD1 many TRBJ2-7 TRBV5-1 CASRGVGTGVNEQYF TGCGCCAGCAGAGGGGTCGGGACAGGGGTCAATGAGCAGTACTTC
TRBD1 many TRBJ2-3 TRBV4-3 CASSQDRGQTDTQYF TGCGCCAGCAGCCAGGACAGGGGGCAAACAGATACGCAGTATTTT
TRBD1 many TRBJ2-3 TRBV12-3/TRBV12-4 CASSSGTVGTTQYF TGTGCCAGCAGTTCCGGGACAGTGGGGACTACGCAGTATTTT
TRBD1 many TRBJ2-7 TRBV5-5 CASSKGQGNNEQYF TGTGCCAGCAGCAAAGGACAGGGGAATAACGAGCAGTACTTC
. many TRBJ2-1 TRBV6-2/TRBV6-3 CASSSQAAEQFF TGTGCCAGCAGTTCCCAGGCCGCGGAGCAGTTCTTC
. many TRBJ2-5 TRBV3-1 CASSLSETQYF TGTGCCAGCAGCCTTTCAGAGACCCAGTACTTC
TRBD1 many TRBJ1-1 TRBV29-1 CSVGTDRGTEAFF TGCAGCGTTGGAACCGACAGGGGCACTGAAGCTTTCTTT
. . TRBJ2-6 TRBV29-1 CSVGTGISGANVLTF TGCAGCGTTGGAACAGGGATCTCTGGGGCCAACGTCCTGACTTTC
TRBD2 many TRBJ2-6 TRBV7-3 CASSRGLAGGKGANVLTF TGTGCCAGCAGCCGGGGACTAGCGGGAGGGAAGGGGGCCAACGTCCTGACTTTC
. many TRBJ1-4 TRBV25-1 CASSHRVTNEKLFF TGTGCCAGCTCTCACAGGGTTACTAATGAAAAACTGTTTTTT
TRBD1 many TRBJ2-7 TRBV5-1 CASSFDRGAYEQYF TGCGCCAGCAGCTTCGACAGGGGAGCCTACGAGCAGTACTTC
. many TRBJ1-2 TRBV5-1 CASSLGPGANYGYTF TGCGCCAGCAGCTTGGGTCCAGGAGCTAACTATGGCTACACCTTC
TRBD2 few TRBJ2-5 TRBV20-1 CSASGALLAGGEETQYF TGCAGTGCTAGCGGGGCACTACTAGCGGGAGGGGAGGAGACCCAGTACTTC
TRBD1 few TRBJ2-3 TRBV7-2 CASSLETGGRDTQYF TGTGCCAGCAGCTTAGAGACAGGGGGGCGAGATACGCAGTATTTT
. . TRBJ2-1 TRBV6-6 CASTGTLGSYNEQFF TGTGCCAGCACTGGGACACTCGGCTCCTACAATGAGCAGTTCTTC
. . TRBJ2-3 TRBV14 CASSPFPADADTQYF TGTGCCAGCAGCCCTTTCCCGGCGGATGCAGATACGCAGTATTTT
. many TRBJ2-3 TRBV9 CASSVNRFWEDTQYF TGTGCCAGCAGCGTAAACAGGTTTTGGGAAGATACGCAGTATTTT
. many TRBJ1-1 TRBV4-2 CASSQDRITEAFF TGTGCCAGCAGCCAAGATCGGATAACTGAAGCTTTCTTT
. many TRBJ2-7 TRBV5-1 CASSSSRGTAYEQYF TGCGCCAGCAGCTCCTCCAGGGGAACGGCCTACGAGCAGTACTTC
. many TRBJ2-5 TRBV5-4 CASSSRQAQETQYF TGTGCCAGCAGCTCAAGACAGGCTCAGGAGACCCAGTACTTC
TRBD2 many TRBJ2-1 TRBV5-1 CASSLAPGTSDGNEQFF TGCGCCAGCAGCTTGGCCCCCGGGACTAGCGACGGGAATGAGCAGTTCTTC
TRBD1 many TRBJ2-2 TRBV4-3 CASSQDRTGYTGELFF TGCGCCAGCAGCCAAGATCGGACAGGGTATACCGGGGAGCTGTTTTTT
TRBD1 many TRBJ2-3 TRBV28 CASSHGQGKSTDTQYF TGTGCCAGCAGCCATGGACAGGGGAAAAGCACAGATACGCAGTATTTT
TRBD1 many TRBJ2-5 TRBV5-5 CASSPDRARGTQYF TGTGCCAGCAGCCCGGACAGGGCTAGGGGGACCCAGTACTTC
TRBD2 . TRBJ2-1 TRBV20-1 CSAFRTSGFLDEQFF TGTAGTGCTTTCCGGACTAGCGGATTTTTAGATGAGCAGTTCTTC
TRBD2 many TRBJ2-1 TRBV24-1 CATSGRGGDEQFF TGTGCCACCAGTGGCCGGGGGGGCGATGAGCAGTTCTTC
. few TRBJ2-1 TRBV18 CASSPSVLLSHEQFF TGTGCCAGCTCACCAAGCGTCCTATTATCCCATGAGCAGTTCTTC
. many TRBJ2-6 TRBV28 CASSQGGPIGGANVLTF TGTGCCAGCAGCCAAGGGGGACCGATTGGAGGGGCCAACGTCCTGACTTTC
. many TRBJ2-1 TRBV20-1 CSGGNYNEQFF TGCAGTGGCGGGAACTACAATGAGCAGTTCTTC
TRBD2 many TRBJ2-7 TRBV7-2 CASSDGRTSGRASLGEQYF TGTGCCAGCAGCGATGGCCGGACTAGCGGGAGGGCCTCCCTGGGAGAGCAGTACTTC
. . TRBJ1-5 TRBV4-1 CASSQEGPVNQPQHF TGCGCCAGCAGCCAAGAGGGACCAGTCAATCAGCCCCAGCATTTT
. many TRBJ2-1 TRBV6-6 CASSPLGELQFF TGTGCCAGCAGTCCTTTGGGGGAATTGCAGTTCTTC
TRBD2 many TRBJ2-1 TRBV12-3/TRBV12-4 CASSHLRGGPDNEQFF TGTGCCAGCAGTCATCTCCGGGGAGGGCCGGACAATGAGCAGTTCTTC
. many TRBJ2-5 TRBV10-3 CAISAWGAQETQYF TGTGCCATCAGTGCGTGGGGGGCCCAAGAGACCCAGTACTTC
TRBD1 many TRBJ1-4 TRBV29-1 CSVGDRGNEKLFF TGCAGCGTGGGGGACAGGGGGAATGAAAAACTGTTTTTT
. many TRBJ1-1 TRBV19 CASRVAKNTEAFF TGTGCCAGTAGGGTAGCTAAGAACACTGAAGCTTTCTTT
TRBD1 many TRBJ2-1 TRBV20-1 CSAPDRYYEQFF TGCAGTGCCCCGGACAGGTATTACGAGCAGTTCTTC
. many TRBJ2-7 TRBV29-1 CSVGQRASYEQYF TGCAGCGTTGGCCAGCGGGCCTCCTACGAGCAGTACTTC
TRBD2 many TRBJ2-3 TRBV18 CASSQGLAGRTDTQYF TGTGCCAGCTCACAAGGACTAGCGGGACGCACAGATACGCAGTATTTT
. many TRBJ1-2 TRBV7-8 CASSPWRAAANYGYTF TGTGCCAGCAGCCCATGGAGGGCAGCAGCTAACTATGGCTACACCTTC
. few TRBJ2-7 TRBV20-1 CSARDRARGYEQYF TGCAGTGCTAGAGATCGGGCCAGGGGCTACGAGCAGTACTTC
. few TRBJ2-3 TRBV5-1 CASSDNYVETDTQYF TGCGCCAGCAGCGATAACTACGTAGAGACAGATACGCAGTATTTT
TRBD2 many TRBJ2-1 TRBV6-6 CASSYSGLADQFF TGTGCCAGCAGTTACTCGGGACTAGCGGATCAGTTCTTC
. medium-sized TRBJ1-6 TRBV12-3/TRBV12-4 CASSSVVGVAPLHF TGTGCCAGCAGTTCTGTTGTTGGGGTAGCACCCCTCCACTTT
. few TRBJ1-6 TRBV20-1 CSAKTGYSSYNSPLHF TGCAGTGCTAAGACAGGATACAGCTCCTATAATTCACCCCTCCACTTT
. many TRBJ2-5 TRBV10-3 CATATREQETQYF TGTGCCACGGCTACAAGGGAGCAAGAGACCCAGTACTTC